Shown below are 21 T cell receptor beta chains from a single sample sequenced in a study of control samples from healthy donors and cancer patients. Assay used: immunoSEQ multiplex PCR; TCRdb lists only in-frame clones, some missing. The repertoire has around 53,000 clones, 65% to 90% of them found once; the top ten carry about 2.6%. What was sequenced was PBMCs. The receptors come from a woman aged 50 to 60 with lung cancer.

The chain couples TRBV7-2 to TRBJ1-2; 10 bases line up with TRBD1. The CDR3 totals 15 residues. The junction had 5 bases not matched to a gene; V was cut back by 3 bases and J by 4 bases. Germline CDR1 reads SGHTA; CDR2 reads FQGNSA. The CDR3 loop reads CASSLADRGGYGYTF. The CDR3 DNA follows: TGTGCCAGCAGCTTGGCGGACAGGGGGGGCTATGGCTACACCTTC.

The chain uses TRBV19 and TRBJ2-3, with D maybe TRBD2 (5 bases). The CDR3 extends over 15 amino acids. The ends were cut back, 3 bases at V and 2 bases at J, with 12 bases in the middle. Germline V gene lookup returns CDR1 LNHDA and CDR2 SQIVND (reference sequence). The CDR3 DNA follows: TGTGCCAGTAGTATTCGGACTGGTTTCACAGATACGCAGTATTTT. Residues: CASSIRTGFTDTQYF. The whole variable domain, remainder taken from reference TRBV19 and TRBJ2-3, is DGGITQSPKYLFRKEGQNVTLSCEQNLNHDAMYWYRQDPGQGLRLIYYSQIVNDFQKGDIAEGYSVSREKKESFPLTVTSAQKNPTAFYLCASSIRTGFTDTQYFGPGTRLTVL.

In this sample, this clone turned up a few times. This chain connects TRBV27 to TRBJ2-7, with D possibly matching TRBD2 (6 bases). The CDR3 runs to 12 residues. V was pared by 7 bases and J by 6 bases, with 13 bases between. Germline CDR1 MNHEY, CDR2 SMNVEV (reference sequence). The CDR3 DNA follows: TGTGCCAGCAACCCCCCCGGGGGCGAGCAGTACTTC. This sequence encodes CASNPPGGEQYF.

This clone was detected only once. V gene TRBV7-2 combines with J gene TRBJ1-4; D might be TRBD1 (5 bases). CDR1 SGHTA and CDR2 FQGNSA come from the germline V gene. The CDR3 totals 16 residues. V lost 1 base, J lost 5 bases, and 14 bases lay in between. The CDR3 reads CASSLVGRGGNEKLFF. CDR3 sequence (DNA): TGTGCCAGCAGCTTAGTGGGGAGGGGAGGAAATGAAAAACTGTTTTTT.

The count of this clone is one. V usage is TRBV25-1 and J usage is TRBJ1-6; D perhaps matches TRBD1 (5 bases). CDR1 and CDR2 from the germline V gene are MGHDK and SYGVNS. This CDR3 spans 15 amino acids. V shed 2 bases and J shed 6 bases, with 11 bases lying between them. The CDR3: CASSETAGTNSPLHF. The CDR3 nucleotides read TGTGCCAGCAGTGAAACCGCGGGGACTAATTCACCCCTCCACTTT.

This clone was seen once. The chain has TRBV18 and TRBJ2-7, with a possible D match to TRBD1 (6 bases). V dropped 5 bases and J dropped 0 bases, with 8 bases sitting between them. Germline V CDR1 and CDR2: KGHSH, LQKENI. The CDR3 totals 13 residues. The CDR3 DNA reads TGTGCCAGCTCATCAGGGGTCTCCTACGAGCAGTACTTC. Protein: CASSSGVSYEQYF.

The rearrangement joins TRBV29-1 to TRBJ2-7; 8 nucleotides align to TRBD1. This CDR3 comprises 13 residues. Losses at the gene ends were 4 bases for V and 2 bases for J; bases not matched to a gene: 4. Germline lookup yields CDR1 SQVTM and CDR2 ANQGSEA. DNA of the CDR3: TGCAGCGTTGCGGACAGGGAACCCTACGAGCAGTACTTC. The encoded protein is CSVADREPYEQYF.

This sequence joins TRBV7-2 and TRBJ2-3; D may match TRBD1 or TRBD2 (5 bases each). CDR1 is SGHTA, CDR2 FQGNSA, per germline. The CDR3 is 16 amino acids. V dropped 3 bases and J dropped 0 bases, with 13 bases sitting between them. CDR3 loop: CASSFTGTTSTDTQYF. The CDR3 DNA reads TGTGCCAGCAGCTTTACCGGGACCACTAGCACAGATACGCAGTATTTT. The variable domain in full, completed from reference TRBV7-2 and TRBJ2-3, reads GAGVSQSPSNKVTEKGKDVELRCDPISGHTALYWYRQSLGQGLEFLIYFQGNSAPDKSGLPSDRFSAERTGGSVSTLTIQRTQQEDSAVYLCASSFTGTTSTDTQYFGPGTRLTVL.

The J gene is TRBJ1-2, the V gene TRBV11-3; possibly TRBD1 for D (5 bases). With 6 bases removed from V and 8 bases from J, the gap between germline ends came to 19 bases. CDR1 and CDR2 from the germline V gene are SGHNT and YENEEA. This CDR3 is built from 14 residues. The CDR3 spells CASSVMRGLNGYTF. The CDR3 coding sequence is TGTGCCAGCAGTGTGATGCGGGGGTTAAACGGCTACACCTTC.

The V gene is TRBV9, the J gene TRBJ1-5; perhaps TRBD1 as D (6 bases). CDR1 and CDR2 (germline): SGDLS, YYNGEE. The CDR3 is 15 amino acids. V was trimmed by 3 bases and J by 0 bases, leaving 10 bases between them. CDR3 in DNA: TGTGCCAGCAGCGAGGGGGTAAATAGCAATCAGCCCCAGCATTTT. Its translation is CASSEGVNSNQPQHF. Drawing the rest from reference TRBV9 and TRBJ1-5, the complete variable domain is DSGVTQTPKHLITATGQRVTLRCSPRSGDLSVYWYQQSLDQGLQFLIQYYNGEERAKGNILERFSAQQFPDLHSELNLSSLELGDSALYFCASSEGVNSNQPQHFGDGTRLSIL.

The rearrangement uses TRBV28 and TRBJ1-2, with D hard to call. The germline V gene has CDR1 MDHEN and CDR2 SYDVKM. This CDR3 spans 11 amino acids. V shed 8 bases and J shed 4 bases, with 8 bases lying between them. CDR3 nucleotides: TGTGCCAGCGTCGGTGCCTATGGCTACACCTTC. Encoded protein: CASVGAYGYTF.

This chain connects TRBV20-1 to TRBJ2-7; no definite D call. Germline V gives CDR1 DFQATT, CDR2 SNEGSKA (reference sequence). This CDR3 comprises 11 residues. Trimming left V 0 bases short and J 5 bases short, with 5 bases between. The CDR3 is CSAREFDEQYF. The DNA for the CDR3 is TGCAGTGCTAGAGAATTCGACGAGCAGTACTTC.

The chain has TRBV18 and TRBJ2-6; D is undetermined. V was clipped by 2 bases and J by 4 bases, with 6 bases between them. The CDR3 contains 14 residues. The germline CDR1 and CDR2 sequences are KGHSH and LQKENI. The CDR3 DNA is TGTGCCAGCTCACCATCGACAGGGGCCAACGTCCTGACTTTC. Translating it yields CASSPSTGANVLTF.

In nucleotides, the CDR3 is TGTGCCAGCAGCGTAAGAGGGGTGGGGGCGAGTGGCTACACCTTC. This encodes CASSVRGVGASGYTF. This chain joins TRBV25-1 and TRBJ1-2; the D gene is possibly TRBD1 (6 bases). Germline loops: CDR1 MGHDK, CDR2 SYGVNS. The CDR3 extends over 15 amino acids. Between the trimmed V and J ends, which lost 6 bases and 7 bases, there was a span of 21 bases.

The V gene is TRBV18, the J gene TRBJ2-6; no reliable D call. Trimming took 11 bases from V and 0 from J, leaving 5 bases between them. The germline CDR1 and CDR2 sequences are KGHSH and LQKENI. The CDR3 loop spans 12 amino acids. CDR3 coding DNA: TGTGCCTGCGGCTCTGGGGCCAACGTCCTGACTTTC. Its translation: CACGSGANVLTF. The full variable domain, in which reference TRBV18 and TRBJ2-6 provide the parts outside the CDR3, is NAGVMQNPRHLVRRRGQEARLRCSPMKGHSHVYWYRQLPEEGLKFMVYLQKENIIDESGMPKERFSAEFPKEGPSILRIQQVVRGDSAAYFCACGSGANVLTFGAGSRLTVL.

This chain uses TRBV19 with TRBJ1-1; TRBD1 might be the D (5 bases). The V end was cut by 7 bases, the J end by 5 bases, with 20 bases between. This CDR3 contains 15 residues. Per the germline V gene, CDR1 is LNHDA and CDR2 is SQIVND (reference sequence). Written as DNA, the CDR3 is TGTGCCAGTACCCTCCCCCGGGCAGGGAGAACTGAAGCTTTCTTT. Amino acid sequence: CASTLPRAGRTEAFF.

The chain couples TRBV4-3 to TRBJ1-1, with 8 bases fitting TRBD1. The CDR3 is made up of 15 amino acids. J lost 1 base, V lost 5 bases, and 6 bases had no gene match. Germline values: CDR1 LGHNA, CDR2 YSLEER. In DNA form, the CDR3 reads TGCGCCAGCAGCAATCCCGGGACAGGGAACACTGAAGCTTTCTTT. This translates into CASSNPGTGNTEAFF.

The CDR3 coding sequence is TGCAGCGTTGTCGGAGGGGGATACACCGGGGAGCTGTTTTTT. This translates into CSVVGGGYTGELFF. This sequence joins TRBV29-1 and TRBJ2-2; TRBD1 or TRBD2 may be the D gene (6 bases each). Germline V gives CDR1 SQVTM, CDR2 ANQGSEA. V shed 4 bases and J shed 3 bases, with 12 bases lying between them. CDR3 size: 14 residues.

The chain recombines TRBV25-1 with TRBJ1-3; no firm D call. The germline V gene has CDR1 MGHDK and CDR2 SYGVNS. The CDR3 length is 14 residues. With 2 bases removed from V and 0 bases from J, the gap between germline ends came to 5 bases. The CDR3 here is CASSEIGSGNTIYF. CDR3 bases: TGTGCCAGCAGTGAAATTGGCTCTGGAAACACCATATATTTT.

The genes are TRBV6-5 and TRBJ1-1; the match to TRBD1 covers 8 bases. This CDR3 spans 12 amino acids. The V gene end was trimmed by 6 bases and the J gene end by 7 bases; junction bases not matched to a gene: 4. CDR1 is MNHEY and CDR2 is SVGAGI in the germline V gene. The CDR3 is CASRGQGGEAFF. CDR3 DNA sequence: TGTGCCAGCAGAGGACAGGGCGGTGAAGCTTTCTTT.

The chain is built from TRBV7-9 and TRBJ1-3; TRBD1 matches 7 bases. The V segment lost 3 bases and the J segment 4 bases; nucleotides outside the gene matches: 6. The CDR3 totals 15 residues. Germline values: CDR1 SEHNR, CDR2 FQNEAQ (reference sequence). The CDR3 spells CASSFGQAGGNTIYF. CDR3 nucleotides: TGTGCCAGCAGCTTTGGACAGGCTGGGGGAAACACCATATATTTT.